This TCR beta chain was identified in a study of blood T cell repertoires in COVID-19. J gave up 3 bases and V 3 bases, and 6 bases lay outside the gene matches. From germline, CDR1 is SGHNT and CDR2 YYREEE (reference sequence). The CDR3 totals 15 residues. Donors were grouped by their self-reported clinical history. Only in-frame clones appear in the TCRdb table, and some are missing; sequencing was by immunoSEQ multiplex PCR. This table has about 240,000 clones, more than 75% appearing once. What was sequenced was PBMCs or T cells enriched from blood (not recorded which). This receptor was obtained from a woman between 40 and 50 years old with acute COVID-19. This chain joins TRBV5-4 and TRBJ1-1, with 9 positions matching TRBD1. CDR3 nucleotides: TGTGCCAGCAGCTGGCGGGACAGGGAGTACACTGAAGCTTTCTTT. It specifies CASSWRDREYTEAFF.